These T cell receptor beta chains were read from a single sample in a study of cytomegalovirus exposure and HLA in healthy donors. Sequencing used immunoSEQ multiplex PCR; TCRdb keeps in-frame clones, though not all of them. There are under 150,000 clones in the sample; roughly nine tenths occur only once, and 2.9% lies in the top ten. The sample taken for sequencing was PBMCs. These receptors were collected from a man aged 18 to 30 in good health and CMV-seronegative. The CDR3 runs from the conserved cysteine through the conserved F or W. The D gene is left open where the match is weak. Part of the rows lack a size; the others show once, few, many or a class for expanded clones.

CDR3 DNA: TGTGCCAGCAAACGAGGGAACACCGGGGAGCTGTTTTTT
CDR3 protein: CASKRGNTGELFF
clone size: NA
J gene: TRBJ2-2
V gene: TRBV9
D gene: NA

CDR3 DNA: TGTGCCAGCAGTTGGGGGGAAGGTGGCTACACCTTC
CDR3 protein: CASSWGEGGYTF
clone size: NA
J gene: TRBJ1-2
V gene: TRBV28
D gene: NA

CDR3 DNA: TGTGCCAGCAGTTTGGGCCCACAGGGCGACGCCAGCTATGGCTACACCTTC
CDR3 protein: CASSLGPQGDASYGYTF
clone size: NA
J gene: TRBJ1-2
V gene: TRBV27
D gene: NA

CDR3 DNA: TGTGCCAGCAGTTTTAGCGGGGGGGTTGCCTACAATGAGCAGTTCTTC
CDR3 protein: CASSFSGGVAYNEQFF
clone size: NA
J gene: TRBJ2-1
V gene: TRBV2
D gene: TRBD2

CDR3 DNA: TGTGCCAGCAGCCAGGGACTGAAAAGCTCCTACGAGCAGTACTTC
CDR3 protein: CASSQGLKSSYEQYF
clone size: NA
J gene: TRBJ2-7
V gene: TRBV6-5
D gene: NA

CDR3 DNA: TGTGCCAGCAGTGGGACTATTGCCCCCCAGCAGTTCTTC
CDR3 protein: CASSGTIAPQQFF
clone size: NA
J gene: TRBJ2-1
V gene: TRBV25-1
D gene: NA

CDR3 DNA: TGCGCCAGCAGCCAAACCAGGGGTAAAAACATTCAGTACTTC
CDR3 protein: CASSQTRGKNIQYF
clone size: NA
J gene: TRBJ2-4
V gene: TRBV4-1
D gene: NA

CDR3 DNA: TGTGCTAGTGGTTTGGTACCTCTGCCGCAGGGCAGGTCTAACTATGGCTACACCTTC
CDR3 protein: CASGLVPLPQGRSNYGYTF
clone size: NA
J gene: TRBJ1-2
V gene: TRBV12-5
D gene: NA

CDR3 DNA: TGTGCCAGCAGCCGACTAGCGGGGGAACAAGAGACCCAGTACTTC
CDR3 protein: CASSRLAGEQETQYF
clone size: NA
J gene: TRBJ2-5
V gene: TRBV6-1
D gene: TRBD2

CDR3 DNA: TGTGCCAGCAGCGTGGACAGGGGGCGAGCTGGCTACACCTTC
CDR3 protein: CASSVDRGRAGYTF
clone size: NA
J gene: TRBJ1-2
V gene: TRBV7-9
D gene: TRBD1

CDR3 DNA: TGTGCCAGTAGTATGCAGGGGAGAGAGACCCAGTACTTC
CDR3 protein: CASSMQGRETQYF
clone size: NA
J gene: TRBJ2-5
V gene: TRBV19
D gene: NA

CDR3 DNA: TGTGCCAGCAACTTGATGAGAACCACAGATACGCAGTATTTT
CDR3 protein: CASNLMRTTDTQYF
clone size: NA
J gene: TRBJ2-3
V gene: TRBV7-2
D gene: NA

CDR3 DNA: TGTGCCAGCAGCTTGGATGAGGGAGGGGCATCCGAGCAGTACTTC
CDR3 protein: CASSLDEGGASEQYF
clone size: NA
J gene: TRBJ2-7
V gene: TRBV5-4
D gene: TRBD2

CDR3 DNA: TGTGCCCCACTCACCGATCAGCCCCAGCATTTT
CDR3 protein: CAPLTDQPQHF
clone size: NA
J gene: TRBJ1-5
V gene: TRBV19
D gene: NA

CDR3 DNA: TGTGCCAGCAGTTTGGACAGGAAGGGGACCGGGGAGCTGTTTTTT
CDR3 protein: CASSLDRKGTGELFF
clone size: NA
J gene: TRBJ2-2
V gene: TRBV27
D gene: TRBD1

CDR3 DNA: TGTGCCAGCAGTTTACCGGGAGAAGAGACCCAGTACTTC
CDR3 protein: CASSLPGEETQYF
clone size: NA
J gene: TRBJ2-5
V gene: TRBV28
D gene: NA

CDR3 DNA: TGTGCCAGTAGTCCACAGCTTGAATCCTACGAGCAGTACTTC
CDR3 protein: CASSPQLESYEQYF
clone size: NA
J gene: TRBJ2-7
V gene: TRBV19
D gene: NA

CDR3 DNA: TGTGCCAGCAGCAATGGGGGGGGAATTACAGATACGCAGTATTTT
CDR3 protein: CASSNGGGITDTQYF
clone size: NA
J gene: TRBJ2-3
V gene: TRBV21-1
D gene: NA

CDR3 DNA: TGTGCCAGCAGTTCCACGGGACAGGGTTTCCATGAGCAGTTCTTC
CDR3 protein: CASSSTGQGFHEQFF
clone size: NA
J gene: TRBJ2-1
V gene: TRBV6-5
D gene: TRBD1

CDR3 DNA: TGTGCCAGTAGTATAGCGGGACTAGCGGGAGGGCCCCGGACCGGGGAGCTGTTTTTT
CDR3 protein: CASSIAGLAGGPRTGELFF
clone size: NA
J gene: TRBJ2-2
V gene: TRBV19
D gene: TRBD2

CDR3 DNA: TGTGCCAGCAGCTTTCCGGGACTAGCGGGATGGAATAGGCTAAACATTCAGTACTTC
CDR3 protein: CASSFPGLAGWNRLNIQYF
clone size: NA
J gene: TRBJ2-4
V gene: TRBV11-2
D gene: TRBD2

CDR3 DNA: TGTGCCAGCAGCCCGGGACTGTCCTACAATGAGCAGTTCTTC
CDR3 protein: CASSPGLSYNEQFF
clone size: NA
J gene: TRBJ2-1
V gene: TRBV9
D gene: NA

CDR3 DNA: TGTGCCAGCAGCGTAGAATCGGACTACACTGAAGCTTTCTTT
CDR3 protein: CASSVESDYTEAFF
clone size: few
J gene: TRBJ1-1
V gene: TRBV9
D gene: NA

CDR3 DNA: TGTGCCAGCAGCCTTTTACGTCCAGGGTCTTCCTCTGGGGCCAACGTCCTGACTTTC
CDR3 protein: CASSLLRPGSSSGANVLTF
clone size: NA
J gene: TRBJ2-6
V gene: TRBV27
D gene: NA

CDR3 DNA: TGTGCCAGCAGCCTAGGACTCTCAGAGCAGTTCTTC
CDR3 protein: CASSLGLSEQFF
clone size: NA
J gene: TRBJ2-1
V gene: TRBV7-2
D gene: NA

CDR3 DNA: TGCGCCAGCAGTGCGGGGACAGGGGGCTACGAGCAGTACTTC
CDR3 protein: CASSAGTGGYEQYF
clone size: medium-sized
J gene: TRBJ2-7
V gene: TRBV10-1
D gene: TRBD1

CDR3 DNA: TGTGCCAGCAGTGGGACTAGCGACCAAGAGACCCAGTACTTC
CDR3 protein: CASSGTSDQETQYF
clone size: NA
J gene: TRBJ2-5
V gene: TRBV9
D gene: TRBD2

CDR3 DNA: TGTGCCAGCAGCCAACAGGGTCCAAATCAGCCCCAGCATTTT
CDR3 protein: CASSQQGPNQPQHF
clone size: NA
J gene: TRBJ1-5
V gene: TRBV27
D gene: NA

CDR3 DNA: TGTGCCAGCAGTTTCGGCACTGAAGCTTTCTTT
CDR3 protein: CASSFGTEAFF
clone size: NA
J gene: TRBJ1-1
V gene: TRBV28
D gene: NA

CDR3 DNA: TGTGCCAGCAGCTTCTCGGGACAGGGGAACAATGAGCAGTTCTTC
CDR3 protein: CASSFSGQGNNEQFF
clone size: NA
J gene: TRBJ2-1
V gene: TRBV11-2
D gene: TRBD1

CDR3 DNA: TGTGCCAGCACAGGGCCGCAACAGCCCCAGCATTTT
CDR3 protein: CASTGPQQPQHF
clone size: once
J gene: TRBJ1-5
V gene: TRBV6-6
D gene: NA

CDR3 DNA: TGTGCCAGCAGTTTATGGGTGGACAGGCGCGACGGCTACACCTTC
CDR3 protein: CASSLWVDRRDGYTF
clone size: NA
J gene: TRBJ1-2
V gene: TRBV28
D gene: TRBD1

CDR3 DNA: TGTGCCAGCAGCTTAGCGTCTCAGGGGGCTATCGAGCAGTACTTC
CDR3 protein: CASSLASQGAIEQYF
clone size: NA
J gene: TRBJ2-7
V gene: TRBV7-9
D gene: TRBD1

CDR3 DNA: TGCGCCAGCAGCCAAGCGACAGGGGCAAAGTCTGGAAACACCATATATTTT
CDR3 protein: CASSQATGAKSGNTIYF
clone size: NA
J gene: TRBJ1-3
V gene: TRBV4-1
D gene: TRBD1

CDR3 DNA: TGTGCCAGCAGTCAAGCACAGGGGAACTATGGCTACACCTTC
CDR3 protein: CASSQAQGNYGYTF
clone size: once
J gene: TRBJ1-2
V gene: TRBV28
D gene: TRBD1

CDR3 DNA: TGCGCCAGCAGCTTGAACCCCGACAGGGAAGCTTTCTTT
CDR3 protein: CASSLNPDREAFF
clone size: NA
J gene: TRBJ1-1
V gene: TRBV5-1
D gene: NA

CDR3 DNA: TGTGCCACCGAACCGGGACTCCACTATGGCTACACCTTC
CDR3 protein: CATEPGLHYGYTF
clone size: NA
J gene: TRBJ1-2
V gene: TRBV6-1
D gene: NA

CDR3 DNA: TGTGCCAGCAGCCCCCTTGCAACTAATGAAAAACTGTTTTTT
CDR3 protein: CASSPLATNEKLFF
clone size: NA
J gene: TRBJ1-4
V gene: TRBV7-9
D gene: NA

CDR3 DNA: TGTGCCAGCAGCCAAGATTTTGGACAGGGAAATGAAAAACTGTTTTTT
CDR3 protein: CASSQDFGQGNEKLFF
clone size: NA
J gene: TRBJ1-4
V gene: TRBV4-2
D gene: TRBD1

CDR3 DNA: TGTGCCAGCAGTCCGGCCATAGCGGGGGGAACAGATACGCAGTATTTT
CDR3 protein: CASSPAIAGGTDTQYF
clone size: NA
J gene: TRBJ2-3
V gene: TRBV2
D gene: TRBD2

CDR3 DNA: TGTGCCAGCAGCTTGAGGACAGGGCACTATGGCTACACCTTC
CDR3 protein: CASSLRTGHYGYTF
clone size: NA
J gene: TRBJ1-2
V gene: TRBV5-8
D gene: TRBD1

CDR3 DNA: TGTGCCAGCATGGCGGGCTCCAATCAGCCCCAGCATTTT
CDR3 protein: CASMAGSNQPQHF
clone size: NA
J gene: TRBJ1-5
V gene: TRBV6-5
D gene: NA

CDR3 DNA: TGTGCCAGCAGCTTAACAGGGATTTATGGCTACACCTTC
CDR3 protein: CASSLTGIYGYTF
clone size: NA
J gene: TRBJ1-2
V gene: TRBV5-8
D gene: NA

CDR3 DNA: TGTGCCAGCAGCCCGGACAGGGCCCCCAATGAGCAGTTCTTC
CDR3 protein: CASSPDRAPNEQFF
clone size: NA
J gene: TRBJ2-1
V gene: TRBV7-9
D gene: TRBD1